This entry describes one TCR beta chain. The data derive from a study of blood T cell repertoires in COVID-19. At the level of the study: The analysed material was cDNA or gDNA that came from T cells, B-cell-depleted T cells, or PBMCs.

The data were produced by immunoSEQ multiplex PCR, yet TCRdb's version contains in-frame clones alone and is incomplete. The profile shows 70,000 to 85,000 clones, around 80% of them singletons. The germline gives CDR1 MNHNY, CDR2 SVGAGI (reference sequence). The CDR3 extends over 15 amino acids. Trimming stripped 7 bases from V and 0 bases from J, with 13 bases between. The chain joins TRBV6-6 to TRBJ1-3; D unclear. The sequence came from a human donor in a cohort sampled during active COVID-19. The sequencing input was peripheral blood. For the CDR3, the DNA is TGTGCCAGCACTACACAGACCCCCTCTGGAAACACCATATATTTT. Residues: CASTTQTPSGNTIYF.